This TCR beta chain was identified during a study of T cell responses to AZD1222 COVID-19 vaccine (dated by TCRdb to the early 2020s). In terms of the full investigation: A total of 233 trial participants underwent TCR sequencing, of whom approximately 210 received two doses of AZD1222 and 26 received two doses of the MenACWY control vaccine. Trial participants were enrolled by age into 18-55, 56-69 and 70-plus year subgroups, with approximately 150, 28 and 58 TCR-sequenced participants respectively.

Summary of the overall study and its limitations: Because no day 14 peak-response samples were available, repertoires were characterized only after the peak T cell response. Conclusions about previously exposed vaccinees are limited, since just a handful of AZD1222 recipients were seropositive for SARS-CoV-2 at baseline. Participants were mostly white British and included more females than males, and it was suggested by the authors that clonal diversity may have been underestimated. Reportedly, close to half of the unique spike-specific TCRs recognized epitopes lying outside the regions that are mutated in the B.1.351 and B.1.1.7 variants. CD4 TCRs associated with the vaccine covered the entire spike protein, and the dominant responses were in regions 160-218 and 743-854. In the small 56-69-year group, the increase in depth fell short of significance, most likely because of low power. After two AZD1222 doses, spike-specific TCR breadth and depth were significantly higher than at day 0 and than in MenACWY recipients.

The CDR3 regions of human TCRbeta chains were analyzed by immunosequencing. Per the authors' processing: Repertoire TCRs were checked for matches against a reference library of SARS-CoV-2-specific TCRs that had been generated using the MIRA antigen-specificity platform. Breadth was defined as the fraction of unique TCRs that were SARS-CoV-2-associated. Depth was defined as the fraction of total T cells that were SARS-CoV-2-associated. Using the MIRA data, each spike-specific TCR was assigned both to the spike region to which the TCR was reactive and to a CD4 or CD8 class. Log10-transformed breadth and depth values were compared by one-way ANOVA with Sidak's multiple comparisons tests. The immuneACCESS repertoire file appears here via TCRdb, limited to in-frame rearrangements. These files lack a portion of the clones; in checked studies, under half of the deficit traces to unresolved V genes, and the cause of the others is not known. The D gene and trimming were derived from the DNA, and the V and J assignments and clone size from that table. The sample has more than 60,000 clones on record, 80% to 90% of them singletons. The ten largest account for approximately 1.3% of the sample.

The time point label on this specimen signifies: about 28 days (+/-7) after the second vaccine dose. AZD1222 recipients given second doses at about 4 weeks or at about 12 weeks were pooled, since spike-specific TCR depth and breadth were not found to differ between the two schedules. The vaccinee samples were drawn from two UK trials, COV001 and COV002, one of which was a single-blind randomized controlled phase 2/3 trial testing AZD1222 (ChAdOx1 nCoV-19) in healthy adults. Trial participant PBMC samples were collected at day 0 and day 28 after the second dose for TCRbeta chain sequencing. To note about this clone: Its antigen is unknown. Base qualities were left out, and no much larger clone turns up one base away. The same CDR3 can be traced to other DNA sequences in this sample.

The CDR3 sequence holds 14 residues, the cysteine and phenylalanine included. The sequence is cut down to CDR3 DNA, 42 bases in frame from base 1. From a lookup of the germline V gene, CDR1 and CDR2 are SGHRS and YFSETQ. Cut back by 5 bases and 0 bases, the V and J ends lie 10 bases apart. This sequence uses TRBV5-1 and TRBJ2-3, with the D gene possibly TRBD1 or TRBD2, each one fitting 5 bases. The clonotype was recovered from an adult who received the AZD1222 COVID-19 vaccine. Material: peripheral blood, obtained 28 days after the second AZD1222 dose. The bases read TGCGCCAGCAGTCCGGGACCTAGCACAGATACGCAGTATTTT. This translates into CASSPGPSTDTQYF.